This T cell receptor beta chain was obtained from a study of blood T cell repertoires in COVID-19. Background on the study: COVID-19 samples collected from the United States, Italy and Spain covered acute and convalescent phases. T cells, B-cell-depleted T cells, or PBMCs provided the cDNA or gDNA that served as material.

The CDR3 spans 18 residues. The V end lost 0 bases, the J end lost 2 bases, and 19 bases lay between the germline ends. Germline-derived CDR1 and CDR2 are SGHRS and YFSETQ. Data came from immunoSEQ multiplex PCR; TCRdb stores just in-frame clones and leaves some out. The table lists approximately 91,000 clones, 87% of them singletons. Specimen: peripheral blood. The TCR was taken from a man aged 65 to 85 with acute or convalescent COVID-19. The chain couples TRBV5-1 to TRBJ2-3, with D perhaps TRBD1 (5 bases). This chain's CDR3 is CASSLAPGRVGATDTQYF. The CDR3 DNA reads TGCGCCAGCAGCTTGGCCCCCGGCAGGGTAGGGGCCACAGATACGCAGTATTTT.